This T cell receptor beta chain was recovered during a study of response to subunit inactivated influenza vaccine. Study results and caveats: Authors suggested that a seasonal influenza vaccination recruits few new T cells each time.

The V end lost 3 bases, the J end lost 4 bases, and 6 bases lay between the germline ends. The CDR3 length is 12 residues. This clonotype was observed a few times. Its target is not known. TCRdb itself ran the RT-PCR reads through MiXCR, one entry per CDR3 protein. The sample holds just under 550,000 distinct CDR3 sequences, approximately 22% seen once. These records were also assigned to another study, of T cells expressing NK-cell markers. From that study: The authors made TCR beta cDNA libraries by 5'RACE template switching. This switching added a universal primer site and UMIs.

This chain uses TRBV12-3 or TRBV12-4 with TRBJ1-1; no clear D gene. Material: CD4+ T cells sorted from PBMCs, obtained roughly 12 days after vaccination. This TCR derives from a man aged 45 to 65 who received an inactivated influenza vaccine. This CDR3 is CASSLSLTEAFF. The CDR3 nucleotides read TGTGCCAGCAGTTTGAGTCTCACTGAAGCTTTCTTT.